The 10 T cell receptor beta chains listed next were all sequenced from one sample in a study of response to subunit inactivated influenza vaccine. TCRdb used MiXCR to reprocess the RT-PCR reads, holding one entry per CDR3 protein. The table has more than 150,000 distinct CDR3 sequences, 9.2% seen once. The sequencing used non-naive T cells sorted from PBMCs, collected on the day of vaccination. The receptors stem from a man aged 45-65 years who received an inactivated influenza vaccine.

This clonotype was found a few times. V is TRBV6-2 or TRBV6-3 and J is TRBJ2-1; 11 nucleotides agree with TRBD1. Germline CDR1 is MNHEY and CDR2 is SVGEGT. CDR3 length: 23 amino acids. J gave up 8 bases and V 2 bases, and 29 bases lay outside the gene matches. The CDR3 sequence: CASSYPKTFSLDRGQPRWDEQFF. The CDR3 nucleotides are TGTGCCAGCAGTTACCCAAAGACTTTTAGCTTGGACAGGGGGCAACCCCGTTGGGATGAGCAGTTCTTC.

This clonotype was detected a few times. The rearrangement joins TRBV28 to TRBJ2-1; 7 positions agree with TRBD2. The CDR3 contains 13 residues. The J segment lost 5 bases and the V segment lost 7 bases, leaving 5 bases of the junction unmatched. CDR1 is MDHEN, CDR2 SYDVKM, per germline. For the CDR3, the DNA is TGTGCCAGCAACGGGAGGCCCCACAATGAGCAGTTCTTC. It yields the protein CASNGRPHNEQFF.

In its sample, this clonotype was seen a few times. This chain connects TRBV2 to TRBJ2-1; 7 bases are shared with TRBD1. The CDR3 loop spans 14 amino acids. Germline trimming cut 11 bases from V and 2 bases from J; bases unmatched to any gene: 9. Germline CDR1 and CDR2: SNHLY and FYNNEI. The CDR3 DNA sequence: TGTGCCTTAAACCGGGGACAGCCCTACAATGAGCAGTTCTTC. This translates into CALNRGQPYNEQFF.

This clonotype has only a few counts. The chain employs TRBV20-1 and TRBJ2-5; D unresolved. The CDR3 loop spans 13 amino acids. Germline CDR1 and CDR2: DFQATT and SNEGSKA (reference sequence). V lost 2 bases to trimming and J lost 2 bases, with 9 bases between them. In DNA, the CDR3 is TGCAGTGCTAGACGGCAGCTTCAAGAGACCCAGTACTTC. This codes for CSARRQLQETQYF.

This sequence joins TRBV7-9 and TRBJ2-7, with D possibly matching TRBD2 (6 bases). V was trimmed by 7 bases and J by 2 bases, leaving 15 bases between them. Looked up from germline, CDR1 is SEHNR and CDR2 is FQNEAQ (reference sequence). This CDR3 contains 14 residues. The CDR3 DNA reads TGTGCCAGCAACGGAGGGGCCCCCCCCTACGAGCAGTACTTC. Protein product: CASNGGAPPYEQYF. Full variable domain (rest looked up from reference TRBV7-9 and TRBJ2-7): DTGVSQNPRHKITKRGQNVTFRCDPISEHNRLYWYRQTLGQGPEFLTYFQNEAQLEKSRLLSDRFSAERPKGSFSTLEIQRTEQGDSAMYLCASNGGAPPYEQYFGPGTRLTVT.

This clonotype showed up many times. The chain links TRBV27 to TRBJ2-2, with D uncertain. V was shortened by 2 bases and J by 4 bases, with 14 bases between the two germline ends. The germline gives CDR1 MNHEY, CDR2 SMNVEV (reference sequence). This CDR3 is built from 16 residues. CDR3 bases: TGTGCCAGCAGTTTAGGGTCGGGTGTGAGCACCGGGGAGCTGTTTTTT. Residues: CASSLGSGVSTGELFF.

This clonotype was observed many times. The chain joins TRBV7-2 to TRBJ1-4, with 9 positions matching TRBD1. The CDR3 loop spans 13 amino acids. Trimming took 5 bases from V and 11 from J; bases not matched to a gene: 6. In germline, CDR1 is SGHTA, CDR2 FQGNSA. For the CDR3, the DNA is TGTGCCAGCAGCCCCGGGACAGGGTTTAAACTGTTTTTT. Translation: CASSPGTGFKLFF. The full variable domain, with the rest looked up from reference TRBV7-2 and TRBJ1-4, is GAGVSQSPSNKVTEKGKDVELRCDPISGHTALYWYRQSLGQGLEFLIYFQGNSAPDKSGLPSDRFSAERTGGSVSTLTIQRTQQEDSAVYLCASSPGTGFKLFFGSGTQLSVL.

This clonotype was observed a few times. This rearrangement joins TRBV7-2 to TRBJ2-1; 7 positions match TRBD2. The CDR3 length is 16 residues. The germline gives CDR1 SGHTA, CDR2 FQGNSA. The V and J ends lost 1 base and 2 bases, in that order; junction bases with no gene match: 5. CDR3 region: CASSLGSAGAYNEQFF. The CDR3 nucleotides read TGTGCCAGCAGCTTAGGAAGCGCGGGGGCCTACAATGAGCAGTTCTTC.

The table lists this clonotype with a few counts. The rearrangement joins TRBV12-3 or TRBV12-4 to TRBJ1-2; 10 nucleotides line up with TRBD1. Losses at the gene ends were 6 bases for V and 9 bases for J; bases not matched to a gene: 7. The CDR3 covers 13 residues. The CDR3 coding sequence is TGTGCCAGCAGGCCGACAGGGGGCACGAGCTACACCTTC. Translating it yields CASRPTGGTSYTF.

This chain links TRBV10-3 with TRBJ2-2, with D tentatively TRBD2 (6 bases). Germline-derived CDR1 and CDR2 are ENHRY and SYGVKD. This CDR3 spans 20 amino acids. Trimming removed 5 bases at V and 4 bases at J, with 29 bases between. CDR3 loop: CAISNAPGLTVFRATGELFF. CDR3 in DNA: TGTGCCATCAGTAACGCCCCGGGACTTACAGTTTTCCGCGCCACCGGGGAGCTGTTTTTT.